The next 7 T cell receptor beta chains were all read from a single sample in a study of cytomegalovirus exposure and HLA in healthy donors. PCR employed 60 Vbeta and 13 Jbeta primers. Method: immunoSEQ multiplex PCR; TCRdb's copy keeps in-frame clones and lacks some. Of approximately 170,000 clones in the sample, around 75% were seen once. The specimen sequenced was PBMCs. All receptors come from a young woman in good health and CMV-seropositive.

The chain carries TRBV28 and TRBJ1-2; the D is unclear. This CDR3 contains 14 residues. Trimming took 7 bases from V and 0 from J, leaving 12 bases between them. Germline V gives CDR1 MDHEN, CDR2 SYDVKM. CDR3 coding DNA: TGTGCCAGCATTTCACACAGTTCTAACTATGGCTACACCTTC. Encoded protein: CASISHSSNYGYTF.

This chain joins TRBV11-2 and TRBJ1-1; D is uncertain. Germline V gene sequence: CDR1 SGHAT, CDR2 FQNNGV. The CDR3 length is 13 residues. Trimming took off 4 bases at V and 2 bases at J, with 8 bases between the two ends. The CDR3 reads CASSSPLNTEAFF. The CDR3 DNA sequence: TGTGCCAGCAGCTCCCCTCTAAACACTGAAGCTTTCTTT.

The V call is TRBV2, the J call TRBJ2-2, with TRBD1 as a possible D gene (5 bases). The CDR3 runs 15 residues. Germline loops: CDR1 SNHLY, CDR2 FYNNEI. Trimming left V 7 bases short and J 0 bases short, with 12 bases between. In DNA, the CDR3 is TGTGCCAGCACAGGGTTGATAGCGAACACCGGGGAGCTGTTTTTT. Translation: CASTGLIANTGELFF.

This chain links TRBV5-6 with TRBJ1-2, with D perhaps TRBD1 (6 bases). This CDR3 has 12 amino acids. Deletions cut 1 base from V and 8 bases from J, with 9 bases between. Per the germline V gene, CDR1 is SGHDT and CDR2 is YYEEEE. Here the CDR3 reads CASSLNRDGYTF. The CDR3 coding sequence is TGTGCCAGCAGCTTGAACAGGGACGGCTACACCTTC.

The gene calls are TRBV7-9 and TRBJ1-1; a weak D match, TRBD1 (6 bases). The CDR3 is 14 residues long. Trimming pared 5 bases from V and 5 bases from J, leaving 15 bases between. In germline, CDR1 is SEHNR, CDR2 FQNEAQ (reference sequence). The CDR3 spells CASSVTGLGTEAFF. The CDR3 coding sequence is TGTGCCAGCAGCGTAACAGGGTTGGGGACTGAAGCTTTCTTT.

This clone has only a few counts. The chain employs TRBV18 and TRBJ2-1; the match to TRBD2 covers 10 bases. V was pared by 3 bases and J by 13 bases, with 6 bases of the junction left unmatched. The CDR3 is 13 amino acids. The germline V gene has CDR1 KGHSH and CDR2 LQKENI. CDR3 nucleotides: TGTGCCAGCTCACCCGGGACTAGCGTGATACAGTTCTTC. It translates to CASSPGTSVIQFF.

V gene TRBV6-5 combines with J gene TRBJ2-3; 8 positions match TRBD1. The V and J ends lost 5 bases and 3 bases, in that order; junction bases with no gene match: 4. The CDR3 consists of 14 residues. The germline V gene encodes CDR1 MNHEY and CDR2 SVGAGI. The CDR3 here is CASSTRGLTDTQYF. CDR3 nucleotides: TGTGCCAGCAGTACCAGGGGGCTAACAGATACGCAGTATTTT.